This TCR beta chain was documented in a study of T cell responses to AZD1222 COVID-19 vaccine. Points from the study as a whole: Clonal diversity was possibly underestimated; the donors were predominantly white British and more often female. Vaccination with two AZD1222 doses was followed by a rise in Spike-specific TCR breadth and depth. Repertoire samples came only from after the peak T cell response.

Points on this clone: Its antigen is not known.

Only in-frame clones appear in the TCRdb table, and some are missing; sequencing was by immunoSEQ multiplex PCR. Here the sample spans roughly 190,000 clones, just over 90% being singletons. This CDR3 has 15 residues. In germline, CDR1 is LGHDT, CDR2 YNNKEL (reference sequence). The V gene end was trimmed by 4 bases and the J gene end by 5 bases; junction bases not matched to a gene: 10. This receptor was obtained from an adult who received the AZD1222 COVID-19 vaccine. Sequenced material: peripheral blood, taken 28 days after the second AZD1222 dose. V gene TRBV3-1 (or the pseudogene TRBV3-2) combines with J gene TRBJ1-1; TRBD1 matches at 7 bases. DNA of the CDR3: TGTGCCAGCAGCCTTAGGACAGGTGGTCGAACTGAAGCTTTCTTT. Protein sequence: CASSLRTGGRTEAFF.